These T cell receptor beta chains were read from a single sample in a study of blood T cell repertoires in COVID-19. Measured with immunoSEQ multiplex PCR; TCRdb has only the in-frame clones, and not every one. The sample has some 410,000 clones; around 89% are singletons. Specimen: PBMCs or T cells enriched from blood (not recorded which). The receptors come from a young woman with acute COVID-19. Both conserved end residues are part of each CDR3. D genes are given only for firm matches. The size of a clone is reported for some rows only, either as once, few or many, or as a class for expanded clones.

D gene,clone size,V gene,CDR3 length,J gene,CDR3 protein,CDR3 DNA
-,-,TRBV7-2,14,TRBJ2-7,CASSLAHQFGEQYF,TGTGCCAGCAGCTTAGCGCATCAGTTTGGCGAGCAGTACTTC
-,-,TRBV7-3,17,TRBJ2-4,CASSLEPPPGAKNIQYF,TGTGCCAGCAGCTTAGAGCCTCCCCCGGGGGCCAAAAACATTCAGTACTTC
TRBD1,-,TRBV7-9,16,TRBJ1-1,CASSLPWTGGDTEAFF,TGTGCCAGCAGCTTACCCTGGACAGGGGGGGACACTGAAGCTTTCTTT
-,once,TRBV5-1,17,TRBJ2-5,CASSRIYRGKDQETQYF,TGCGCCAGCAGCCGCATTTATAGGGGGAAGGACCAAGAGACCCAGTACTTC
TRBD1,-,TRBV3-1/TRBV3-2,14,TRBJ1-2,CASSRQGVVSGYTF,TGTGCCAGCAGCCGACAGGGTGTAGTTTCTGGCTACACCTTC
TRBD1,-,TRBV27,15,TRBJ1-2,CASSWTGTANYGYTF,TGTGCCAGCAGTTGGACAGGCACCGCGAACTATGGCTACACCTTC
-,-,TRBV27,13,TRBJ2-7,CASALVSSYEQYF,TGTGCCAGCGCACTAGTGAGCTCCTACGAGCAGTACTTC
TRBD2,-,TRBV25-1,18,TRBJ2-1,CASSEFSSGLAGQDEQFF,TGTGCCAGCAGTGAATTTTCCAGTGGACTAGCGGGGCAGGACGAGCAGTTCTTC
-,-,TRBV6-6,13,TRBJ2-1,CASRTGEYNEQFF,TGTGCCAGCAGAACGGGAGAATACAATGAGCAGTTCTTC
TRBD2,-,TRBV12-5,20,TRBJ2-1,CASGLSLVVHLAGAYNEQFF,TGTGCTAGTGGTCTCTCACTTGTGGTCCACCTAGCGGGGGCCTACAATGAGCAGTTCTTC
-,few,TRBV5-1,14,TRBJ2-7,CASSRLPSYYEQYF,TGCGCCAGCAGCCGCTTGCCATCCTACTACGAGCAGTACTTC
TRBD1,-,TRBV30,15,TRBJ2-7,CAWSVFGTASYEQYF,TGTGCCTGGAGTGTATTCGGGACAGCGTCCTACGAGCAGTACTTC
TRBD1,-,TRBV3-1/TRBV3-2,12,TRBJ2-1,CASSPRGHEQFF,TGTGCCAGCAGTCCGAGGGGGCATGAGCAGTTCTTC
-,-,TRBV19,16,TRBJ2-7,CASSIMSGHLSYEQYF,TGTGCCAGTAGTATAATGTCGGGACACCTTTCCTACGAGCAGTACTTC
TRBD1,-,TRBV5-6,14,TRBJ1-2,CASKYLTGDYGYTF,TGTGCCAGCAAATATCTGACAGGGGACTATGGCTACACCTTC
-,-,TRBV30,14,TRBJ2-2,CAWSVEVSTGELFF,TGTGCCTGGAGTGTTGAGGTCAGCACCGGGGAGCTGTTTTTT
-,-,TRBV7-3,13,TRBJ1-6,CASSLERNSPLHF,TGTGCCAGCAGCTTAGAGAGAAATTCACCCCTCCACTTT
-,once,TRBV19,15,TRBJ1-6,CASSIWWGQGSPLHF,TGTGCCAGTAGTATTTGGTGGGGGCAAGGTTCACCCCTCCACTTT
TRBD2,few,TRBV10-3,12,TRBJ2-1,CAIGRGGNEQFF,TGTGCCATCGGACGGGGGGGCAATGAGCAGTTCTTC
-,-,TRBV21-1,15,TRBJ1-3,CARGSHLSHGNTIYF,TGTGCCCGCGGGAGTCATTTATCTCACGGAAACACCATATATTTT
TRBD1,-,TRBV2,13,TRBJ1-1,CASSGQGLTEAFF,TGTGCCAGCAGTGGACAGGGGCTAACTGAAGCTTTCTTT
TRBD1,few,TRBV19,14,TRBJ2-7,CASSGRDRAVEQYF,TGTGCCAGTAGTGGCCGGGACAGGGCAGTCGAGCAGTACTTC
-,-,TRBV10-3,13,TRBJ1-2,CAISAGANYGYTF,TGTGCCATCAGTGCGGGAGCTAACTATGGCTACACCTTC
TRBD1,-,TRBV29-1,11,TRBJ2-1,CSVAGGDEQFF,TGCAGCGTTGCAGGGGGCGATGAGCAGTTCTTC
TRBD1,-,TRBV7-3,15,TRBJ1-1,CASSLGTGGSMEAFF,TGTGCCAGCAGCTTAGGGACAGGGGGCTCTATGGAAGCTTTCTTT
-,-,TRBV5-1,17,TRBJ1-2,CASSLVPGFSGVYGYTF,TGCGCCAGCAGCTTGGTTCCAGGGTTTTCGGGGGTTTATGGCTACACCTTC
TRBD1,-,TRBV4-1,16,TRBJ1-4,CASSQGGQGAREKLFF,TGCGCCAGCAGCCAAGGGGGACAGGGGGCTCGTGAAAAACTGTTTTTT
-,few,TRBV19,16,TRBJ1-2,CASREYEAASNYGYTF,TGTGCCAGTAGGGAATACGAGGCAGCCTCTAACTATGGCTACACCTTC
TRBD1,-,TRBV24-1,15,TRBJ2-7,CATSDSGQGSHEQYF,TGTGCCACCAGTGACTCGGGACAGGGTAGCCACGAGCAGTACTTC
TRBD2,-,TRBV18,15,TRBJ2-7,CASSRMTSGGPEQYF,TGTGCCAGCTCCCGCATGACTAGCGGGGGACCCGAGCAGTACTTC
TRBD1,-,TRBV24-1,17,TRBJ2-1,CATSDSKGQGSSNEQFF,TGTGCCACCAGTGATTCTAAGGGACAGGGAAGTTCCAATGAGCAGTTCTTC
TRBD1,-,TRBV25-1,15,TRBJ2-1,CASSLRPGTGWEQFF,TGTGCCAGCAGCCTACGTCCCGGGACAGGGTGGGAGCAGTTCTTC
-,-,TRBV5-1,16,TRBJ2-2,CASSALGSGAAGELFF,TGCGCCAGCAGCGCGTTAGGATCTGGTGCGGCCGGGGAGCTGTTTTTT
-,-,TRBV7-9,17,TRBJ1-4,CASSLDSTGRGNEKLFF,TGTGCCAGCAGCTTAGACTCTACCGGCAGGGGTAATGAAAAACTGTTTTTT
-,-,TRBV7-2,15,TRBJ1-4,CASSLVAGVREKLFF,TGTGCCAGCAGCTTAGTCGCAGGGGTACGGGAAAAACTGTTTTTT
TRBD1,-,TRBV6-5,16,TRBJ1-6,CASSFNRGQGSSPLHF,TGTGCCAGCAGTTTCAACAGGGGACAGGGATCTTCACCCCTCCACTTT
-,-,TRBV4-2,15,TRBJ2-5,CASSQGGTLKETQYF,TGTGCCAGCAGCCAAGGAGGGACTCTGAAAGAGACCCAGTACTTC
-,-,TRBV28,14,TRBJ1-4,CASGEFRPKEKLFF,TGTGCCAGCGGAGAGTTTAGACCTAAGGAAAAACTGTTTTTT
-,-,TRBV2,14,TRBJ2-3,CASSIQIITDTQYF,TGTGCCAGCAGTATCCAGATTATCACAGATACGCAGTATTTT
TRBD1,-,TRBV12-5,14,TRBJ2-1,CASGTGATYNEQFF,TGTGCTAGTGGGACAGGGGCTACCTACAATGAGCAGTTCTTC
TRBD2,-,TRBV11-3,16,TRBJ2-7,CASRGLRAGESYEQYF,TGTGCCAGCAGGGGCCTGAGGGCGGGGGAATCCTACGAGCAGTACTTC
-,-,TRBV7-2,13,TRBJ1-4,CASSSVPNEKLFF,TGTGCCAGCAGTTCGGTCCCTAATGAAAAACTGTTTTTT
TRBD2,once,TRBV15,15,TRBJ2-2,CATSRDGGVSGELFF,TGTGCCACCAGCAGAGATGGGGGGGTCAGCGGGGAGCTGTTTTTT
TRBD1,-,TRBV27,14,TRBJ1-1,CASSHRGMNTEAFF,TGTGCCAGCAGTCACAGGGGGATGAACACTGAAGCTTTCTTT
TRBD2,-,TRBV10-2,14,TRBJ2-5,CASSETSVTETQYF,TGCGCCAGCAGTGAAACTAGCGTGACCGAGACCCAGTACTTC